The sequence of this T cell receptor (beta chain) was determined in a study of blood T cells in healthy people across ages (dated by TCRdb to between 2014 and 2017). Looking at the study overall: In model experiments, template switching captured roughly one uniquely barcoded TCR beta cDNA molecule for every two T cells. To avoid experimental bias, donors of different ages were spread randomly across the sequencing lanes. The study measured age-related changes in TCR beta repertoire diversity using deep sequencing normalized with unique cDNA molecular identifiers. The study analyzed two additional independent replicas of 1 million unique cDNA reads from the same blood draw for two donors, one aged 18 to 29 and one aged 80 or older. The donors were divided into four age groups: young (average about 16 years), middle-aged (about 41), aged (approximately 62) and long-lived (more than 75). Results and caveats for the whole study, not just this receptor: Estimates of total diversity based on one million sequenced T cells were considered lower bounds and underestimates. There was a strong correlation between observed TCR beta diversity and the percentage of naive T cells measured by flow cytometry. Compared with the aged group, the long-lived group had more naive CD4+ T cells, fewer expanded clones and increased TCR diversity, a pattern suggesting age selection. Observed TCR beta diversity per million T cells fell roughly linearly with age, and a significant reduction was already apparent by age roughly 40. Because the CMV infection status of the donors was unknown, age-related changes in expanded clonotypes may potentially have been confounded. Because profiling used bulk unsorted PBMCs, naive and antigen-experienced compartments could not be compared conclusively.

Details on this clonotype: Its antigen remains undetermined. One base away lies a much larger clone, so this may be a sequencing read error.

Donors were a few dozen systemically healthy Caucasian individuals from Russia aged 6 to 90 years. Each donor gave 8 to 10 milliliters of peripheral blood, drawn into EDTA-treated Vacutainer tubes. PBMCs were isolated by Ficoll-Paque density-gradient centrifugation, with at least 7 million obtained per sample. Total RNA, at least 6 micrograms per sample, was extracted from PBMCs with Trizol reagent. Naive CD45RAhigh/CD27high T cell percentages were measured by flow cytometry on a PBMC aliquot from every donor. The library came from 5' RACE. Sequencing instrument: Illumina HiSeq 2500. A second PCR of roughly 7 to 11 cycles was performed with a sample-barcoded 5' primer and a J-beta primer mix. A unique molecular identifier was introduced onto each TCR beta cDNA molecule by a template-switch 5' adaptor carrying 12 random nucleotides. At least 2.5 million CDR3-containing paired-end reads were obtained from each sample. The Mint cDNA synthesis kit, primed by a TRBC-specific oligonucleotide, was used to synthesize first-strand cDNA from all RNA. Following uracil-DNA glycosylase treatment, all cDNA underwent a first 18-cycle PCR with the universal primers M1SS and BC2_uni_R. As for how the authors treated the data: Normalization of each sample was performed by random selection of 1 million high-quality reads, each carrying a distinct molecular identifier. Reads with shared molecular identifiers were discarded instead of being binned into consensus sequences. MiTCR, run with a Q25 quality threshold and the strictest error-elimination algorithm, handled CDR3 identification, clonotype clustering and error correction. A nonparametric unseen species model using Euler transformation provided a lower-bound estimate of total TCR beta diversity. Starting from the raw public reads, TCRdb applied fastp trimming at Q25, assembled clones with MiXCR and retained in-frame beta chains. CDR3 protein sequences are deduplicated, and each keeps its most common genes and DNA. The V and J calls, along with clone size, are taken from TCRdb and not from the paper's own processing. Here the sample has about 680,000 distinct CDR3 sequences; more than 40% occur a single time. The ten largest make up 30% to 40% of the sample.

The germline V gene yields SGDLS for CDR1 and YYNGEE for CDR2. Counted from cysteine to phenylalanine, this CDR3 has 13 amino acids. Only the CDR3 region is kept as DNA, spanning 39 bases read in frame from base 1. Here the chain combines TRBV9 and TRBJ1-1; 8 central nucleotides agree with TRBD1. Sequences were obtained from blood. The sequence derives from a woman aged 55-69 years in good health. In nucleotide form, the sequence is TGTACCAGCAGCGTAGGGACAGGCACTGAAGCTTTCTTT. It translates as CTSSVGTGTEAFF.